This T cell receptor beta chain comes out of a study of blood T cells in healthy people across ages. This clonotype was detected only a few times. A second PCR of 7 to 11 cycles used a sample-barcoded 5' primer and a J-beta primer mix. TCRdb reanalysed the 5' RACE reads using MiXCR and keeps one entry per CDR3 protein. The data show some 920,000 distinct CDR3 sequences, roughly half seen once. V lost 3 bases and J 2 bases, leaving 11 bases between the germline ends. Germline V gene data show CDR1 as SGHTA and CDR2 as FQGNSA. The CDR3 covers 14 residues. The sequence was obtained from a woman in her sixties or seventies in good health. The V gene is TRBV7-2, the J gene TRBJ2-7; weak D call: TRBD1 (5 bases). Sequenced input: blood. The CDR3 region has the DNA TGTGCCAGCAGCTTCCTAGGGGCCGCCTACGAGCAGTACTTC. This sequence encodes CASSFLGAAYEQYF.